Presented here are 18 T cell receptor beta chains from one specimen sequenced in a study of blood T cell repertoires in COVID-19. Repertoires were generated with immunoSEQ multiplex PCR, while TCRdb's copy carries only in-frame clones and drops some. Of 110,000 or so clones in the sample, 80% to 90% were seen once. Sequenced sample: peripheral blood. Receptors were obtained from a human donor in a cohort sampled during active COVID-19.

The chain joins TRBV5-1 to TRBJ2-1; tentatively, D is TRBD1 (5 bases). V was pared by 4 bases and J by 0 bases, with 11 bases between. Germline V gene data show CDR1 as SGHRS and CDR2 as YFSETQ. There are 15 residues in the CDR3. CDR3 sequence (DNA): TGCGCCAGCAGCCTCGACAGCCCCTCCTACAATGAGCAGTTCTTC. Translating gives CASSLDSPSYNEQFF.

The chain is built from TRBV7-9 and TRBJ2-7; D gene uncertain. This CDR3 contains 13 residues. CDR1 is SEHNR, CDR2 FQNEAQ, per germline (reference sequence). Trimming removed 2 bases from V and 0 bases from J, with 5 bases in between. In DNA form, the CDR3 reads TGTGCCAGCAGCTTATACGGCTCCTACGAGCAGTACTTC. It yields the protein CASSLYGSYEQYF.

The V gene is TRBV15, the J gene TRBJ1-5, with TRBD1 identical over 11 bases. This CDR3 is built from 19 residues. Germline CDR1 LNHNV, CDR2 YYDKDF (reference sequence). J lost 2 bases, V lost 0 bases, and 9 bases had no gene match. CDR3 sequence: CATSRDMRGQGGGNQPQHF. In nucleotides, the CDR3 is TGTGCCACCAGCAGAGATATGCGGGGACAGGGGGGAGGCAATCAGCCCCAGCATTTT.

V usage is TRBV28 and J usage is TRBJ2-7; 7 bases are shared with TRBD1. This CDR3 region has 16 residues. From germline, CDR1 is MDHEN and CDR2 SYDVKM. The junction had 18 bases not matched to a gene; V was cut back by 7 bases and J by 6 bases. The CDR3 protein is CASTAVDRAAYGEQYF. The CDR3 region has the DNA TGTGCCAGCACCGCGGTAGACAGGGCGGCGTACGGCGAGCAGTACTTC.

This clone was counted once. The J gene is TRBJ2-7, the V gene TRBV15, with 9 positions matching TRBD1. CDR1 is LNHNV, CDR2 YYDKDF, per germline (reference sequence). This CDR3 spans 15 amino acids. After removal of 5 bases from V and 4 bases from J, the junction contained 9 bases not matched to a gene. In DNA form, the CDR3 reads TGTGCCACCAGCCGTCCCGGACAGGGGAATTACGAGCAGTACTTC. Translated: CATSRPGQGNYEQYF.

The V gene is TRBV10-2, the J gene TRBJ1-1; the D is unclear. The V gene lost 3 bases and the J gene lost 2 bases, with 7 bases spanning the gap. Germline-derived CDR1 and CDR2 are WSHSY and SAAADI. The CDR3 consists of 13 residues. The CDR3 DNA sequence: TGCGCCAGCAGTGAAACACCAAACACTGAAGCTTTCTTT. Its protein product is CASSETPNTEAFF.

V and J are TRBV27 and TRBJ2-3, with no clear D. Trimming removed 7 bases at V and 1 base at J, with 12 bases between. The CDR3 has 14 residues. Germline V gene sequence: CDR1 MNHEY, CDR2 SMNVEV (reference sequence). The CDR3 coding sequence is TGTGCCAGCACCGATGGGCAGGGCACAGATACGCAGTATTTT. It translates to CASTDGQGTDTQYF.

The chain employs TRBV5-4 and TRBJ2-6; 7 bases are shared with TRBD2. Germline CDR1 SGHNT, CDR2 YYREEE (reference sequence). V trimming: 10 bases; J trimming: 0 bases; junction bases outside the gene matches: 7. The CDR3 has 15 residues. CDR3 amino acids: CAGLDGTSGANVLTF. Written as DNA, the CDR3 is TGTGCCGGACTAGACGGAACCTCTGGGGCCAACGTCCTGACTTTC.

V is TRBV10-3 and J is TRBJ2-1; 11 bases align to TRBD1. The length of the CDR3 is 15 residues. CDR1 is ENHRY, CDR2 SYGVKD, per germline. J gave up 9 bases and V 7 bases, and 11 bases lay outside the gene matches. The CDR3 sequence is CAITSGTGGLREQFF. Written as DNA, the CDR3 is TGTGCCATCACCTCCGGGACAGGGGGTTTACGTGAGCAGTTCTTC.

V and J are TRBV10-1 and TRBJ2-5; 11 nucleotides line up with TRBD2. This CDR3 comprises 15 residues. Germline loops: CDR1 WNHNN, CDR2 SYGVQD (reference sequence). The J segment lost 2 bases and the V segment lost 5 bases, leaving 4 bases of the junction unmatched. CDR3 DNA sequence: TGCGCCAGCAGTCTAGCGGGGGGTCGTCAAGAGACCCAGTACTTC. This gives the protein CASSLAGGRQETQYF.

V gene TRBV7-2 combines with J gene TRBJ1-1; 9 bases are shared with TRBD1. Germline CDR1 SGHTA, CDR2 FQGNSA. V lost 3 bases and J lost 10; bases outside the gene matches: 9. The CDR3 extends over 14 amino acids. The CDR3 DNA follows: TGTGCCAGCAGCTTTTACCTCGGACAGGGGAGAGCTTTCTTT. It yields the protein CASSFYLGQGRAFF.

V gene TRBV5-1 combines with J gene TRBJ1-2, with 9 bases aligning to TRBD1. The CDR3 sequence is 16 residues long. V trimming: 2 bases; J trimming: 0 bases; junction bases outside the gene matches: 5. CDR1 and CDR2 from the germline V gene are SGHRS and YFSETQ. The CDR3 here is CASSLTGGPANYGYTF. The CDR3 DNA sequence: TGCGCCAGCAGCTTAACAGGGGGCCCGGCTAACTATGGCTACACCTTC.

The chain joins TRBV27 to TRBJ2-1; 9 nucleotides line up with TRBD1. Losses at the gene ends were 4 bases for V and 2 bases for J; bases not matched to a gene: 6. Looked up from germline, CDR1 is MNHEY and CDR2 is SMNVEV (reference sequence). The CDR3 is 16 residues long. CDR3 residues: CASSSRQGGTYNEQFF. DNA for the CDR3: TGTGCCAGCAGTTCCCGACAGGGGGGAACCTACAATGAGCAGTTCTTC.

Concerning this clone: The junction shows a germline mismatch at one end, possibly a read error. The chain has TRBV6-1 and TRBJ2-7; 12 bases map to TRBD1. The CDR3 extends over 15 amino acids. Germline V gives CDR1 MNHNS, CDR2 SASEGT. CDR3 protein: CASSKAGTGGAEQYF. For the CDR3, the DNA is TGTGCCAGCAGTAAAGCCGGGACAGGGGGCGCCGAGCAGTACTTC.

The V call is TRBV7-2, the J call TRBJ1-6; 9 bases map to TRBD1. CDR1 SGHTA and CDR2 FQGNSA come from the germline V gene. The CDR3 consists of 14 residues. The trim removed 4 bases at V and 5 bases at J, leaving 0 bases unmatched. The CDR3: CASSWTGDNSPLHF. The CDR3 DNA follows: TGTGCCAGCAGCTGGACAGGGGATAATTCACCCCTCCACTTT.

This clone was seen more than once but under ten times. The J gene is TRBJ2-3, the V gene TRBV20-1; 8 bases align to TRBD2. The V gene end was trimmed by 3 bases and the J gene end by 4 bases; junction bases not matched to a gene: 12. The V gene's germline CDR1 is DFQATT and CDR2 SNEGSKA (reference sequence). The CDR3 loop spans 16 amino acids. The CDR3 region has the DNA TGCAGTGCTAGTGGGGCCGGGGGGGCCGACTCAGATACGCAGTATTTT. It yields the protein CSASGAGGADSDTQYF.

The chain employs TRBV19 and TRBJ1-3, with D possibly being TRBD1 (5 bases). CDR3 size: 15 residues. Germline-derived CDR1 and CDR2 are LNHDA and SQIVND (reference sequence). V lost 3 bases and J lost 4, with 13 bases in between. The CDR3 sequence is CASSIPGLPGNTIYF. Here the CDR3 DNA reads TGTGCCAGTAGTATCCCGGGACTCCCCGGAAACACCATATATTTT. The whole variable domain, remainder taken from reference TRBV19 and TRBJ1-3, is DGGITQSPKYLFRKEGQNVTLSCEQNLNHDAMYWYRQDPGQGLRLIYYSQIVNDFQKGDIAEGYSVSREKKESFPLTVTSAQKNPTAFYLCASSIPGLPGNTIYFGEGSWLTVV.

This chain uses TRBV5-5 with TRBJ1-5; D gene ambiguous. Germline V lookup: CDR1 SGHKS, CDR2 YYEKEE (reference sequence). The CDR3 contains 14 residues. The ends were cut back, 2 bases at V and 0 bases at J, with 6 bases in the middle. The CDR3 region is CASSFGISNQPQHF. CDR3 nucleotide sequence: TGTGCCAGCAGCTTCGGGATTAGCAATCAGCCCCAGCATTTT.